Included here is one T cell receptor beta chain sequence, with context. What it binds is not known. Use of 60 Vbeta and 13 Jbeta primers characterized the PCR. The data were produced by immunoSEQ multiplex PCR, yet TCRdb's version contains in-frame clones alone and is incomplete. The repertoire has around 180,000 clones, less than 85% of them found once; the top ten carry roughly 5.2%. The data were obtained in a study of cytomegalovirus exposure and HLA in healthy donors. The CDR3 consists of 11 residues. CDR1 SGHDT and CDR2 YYEEEE come from the germline V gene. Trimming took 3 bases from V and 9 from J, leaving 9 bases between them. Nominal health characterized the donors when sampled, though unrecorded immune exposures were likely. Whole-study findings and limits: In a later analysis, HLA-C alleles had the fewest associated TCRs, DRB1 alleles the most. TCR beta V- and J-gene trimming, according to a later analysis, was linked to a missense DCLRE1C variant.

Sequenced sample: PBMCs. The chain carries TRBV5-6 and TRBJ2-5; D unclear. The sequence was collected from a man younger than 35 in good health and CMV-seronegative. The DNA for the CDR3 is TGTGCCAGCAGCTCGGGTTTGGCCCAGTACTTC. It codes for CASSSGLAQYF.